The sequence of this T cell receptor (beta chain) was determined in a study of cytomegalovirus exposure and HLA in healthy donors. Whole-study findings and limits: Evidence from a later analysis indicated that most CMV-associated TCR beta chains looked HLA-restricted. The study recorded some 160 TCR beta chains that were cytomegalovirus-associated.

The CDR3 length is 15 residues. V was clipped by 4 bases and J by 4 bases; unmatched bases: 6. CDR1 is SNHLY, CDR2 FYNNEI, per germline. The study ran its PCR with 60 Vbeta and 13 Jbeta primers. The protocol was immunoSEQ multiplex PCR, while the TCRdb copy is restricted to in-frame clones and leaves out a portion. The sample records about 98,000 clones, more than 60% being singletons. The donors were healthy bone marrow donors. This clone was observed once. What it recognizes is unknown. The chain employs TRBV2 and TRBJ2-3; 9 bases align to TRBD2. This receptor was identified in a human donor in good health. The specimen was PBMCs. Here the CDR3 reads CASSVAGGPSDTQYF. The CDR3 DNA reads TGTGCCAGCAGTGTGGCGGGGGGGCCATCAGATACGCAGTATTTT.